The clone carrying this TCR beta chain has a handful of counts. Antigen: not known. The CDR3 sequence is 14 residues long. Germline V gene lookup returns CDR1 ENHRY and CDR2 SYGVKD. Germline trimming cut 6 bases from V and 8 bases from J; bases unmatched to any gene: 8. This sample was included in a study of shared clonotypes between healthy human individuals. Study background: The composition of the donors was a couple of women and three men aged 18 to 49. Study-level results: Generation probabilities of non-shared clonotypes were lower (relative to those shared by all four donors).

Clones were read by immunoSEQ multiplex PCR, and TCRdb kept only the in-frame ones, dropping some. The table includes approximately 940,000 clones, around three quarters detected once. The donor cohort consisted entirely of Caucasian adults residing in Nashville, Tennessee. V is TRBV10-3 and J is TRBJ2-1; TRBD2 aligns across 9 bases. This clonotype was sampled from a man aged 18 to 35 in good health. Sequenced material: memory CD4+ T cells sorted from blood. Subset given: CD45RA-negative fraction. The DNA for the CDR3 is TGTGCCATCAGCTCTCGCGGGGGGGACGATGAGCAGTTCTTC. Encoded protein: CAISSRGGDDEQFF.